Below, 14 T cell receptor beta chains from the same sample are listed, as sequenced in a study of CD8+CD57+ T cells in acquired aplastic anemia. The study profiled TCR beta VDJ and CDR3 using genomic DNA as template. TCRdb reprocessed the reads with MiXCR, giving one entry per CDR3 protein. The table includes over 150,000 distinct CDR3 sequences, around half detected once. Specimen: sorted CD4+, CD8+, or CD8+CD57+ T cells (not recorded which) from PBMCs. The source of these receptors is a human donor in good health, serving as a control.

This clonotype came up many times. The J gene is TRBJ2-2, the V gene TRBV9; possibly TRBD2 for D (7 bases). V was shortened by 3 bases and J by 0 bases, with 12 bases between the two germline ends. Looked up from germline, CDR1 is SGDLS and CDR2 is YYNGEE. The CDR3 extends over 16 amino acids. In DNA, the CDR3 is TGTGCCAGCAGCGCACGCGGGGGCTCGAACACCGGGGAGCTGTTTTTT. Its translation is CASSARGGSNTGELFF.

Remarks on this clonotype: The junction departs from germline at one end; a sequencing error may be responsible. Written as DNA, the CDR3 is TGTGCCAGGAGTATTGGTTTGTACAACGAGCAGTACTTC. Translated, it gives CARSIGLYNEQYF. This chain links TRBV19 with TRBJ2-7; D call uncertain. This CDR3 has 13 amino acids. Germline CDR1 reads LNHDA; CDR2 reads SQIVND (reference sequence).

This clonotype has just a few counts. This rearrangement joins TRBV9 to TRBJ1-1; no clear D. Trimming stripped 1 base from V and 1 base from J, with 11 bases between. The CDR3 runs to 15 residues. Germline CDR1 is SGDLS and CDR2 is YYNGEE. The CDR3 reads CASSVLVGTNTEAFF. The CDR3 bases are TGTGCCAGCAGCGTACTCGTTGGTACGAACACTGAAGCTTTCTTT.

This clonotype occurred many times. The genes are TRBV12-3 or TRBV12-4 and TRBJ2-5; D is possibly TRBD1 (6 bases). The CDR3 contains 14 residues. The V end was cut by 3 bases, the J end by 3 bases, with 11 bases between. CDR3 in amino acids: CASSFSTGKETQYF. As DNA, the CDR3 is TGTGCCAGCAGTTTTTCGACAGGTAAAGAGACCCAGTACTTC.

Comment on this clonotype: A much larger clone lies a single base off, so this may be a read error. J is TRBJ2-3 and V is TRBV3-1; perhaps TRBD2 as D (5 bases). Deletions cut 3 bases from V and 1 base from J, with 11 bases between. The CDR3 sequence is 15 residues long. Germline loops: CDR1 LGHDT, CDR2 YNNKEL (reference sequence). The CDR3 DNA is TGTGCCAGCAGCCACTGCCTGGAGGGCACAGATACGCAGTATTTT. Protein product: CASSHCLEGTDTQYF.

The chain combines TRBV20-1 with TRBJ1-2; D remains unclear. From germline, CDR1 is DFQATT and CDR2 SNEGSKA (reference sequence). CDR3 length equals 13 residues. Trimming removed 0 bases at V and 4 bases at J, with 9 bases between. Here the CDR3 DNA reads TGCAGTGCTAGAGATATTCGGAGCTATGGCTACACCTTC. It yields the protein CSARDIRSYGYTF.

This clonotype has at least ten counts. The chain recombines TRBV24-1 with TRBJ2-3; no reliable D call. In germline, CDR1 is KGHDR, CDR2 SFDVKD. The ends were cut back, 4 bases at V and 2 bases at J, with 12 bases in the middle. The CDR3 spans 15 residues. The CDR3 sequence: CATSEKASYTDTQYF. The DNA for the CDR3 is TGTGCCACCAGTGAAAAGGCCAGTTACACAGATACGCAGTATTTT.

This rearrangement joins TRBV29-1 to TRBJ2-7; tentatively, D is TRBD1 (7 bases). CDR1 and CDR2 (germline): SQVTM, ANQGSEA. CDR3 length: 14 residues. Trimming left V 1 base short and J 7 bases short, with 17 bases between. CDR3 sequence reads: CSVEGQGVTREQYF. The CDR3 DNA is TGCAGCGTTGAAGGGCAGGGGGTGACTAGGGAGCAGTACTTC.

J is TRBJ1-4 and V is TRBV19; possibly TRBD1 for D (6 bases). The CDR3 totals 13 residues. V lost 7 bases and J 4 bases, leaving 10 bases between the germline ends. Germline V CDR1 and CDR2: LNHDA, SQIVND (reference sequence). The CDR3 nucleotides are TGTGCCAGTACCGACAGGAATAATGAAAAACTGTTTTTT. Amino acids: CASTDRNNEKLFF.

A word on this clonotype: This sequence may be a read error, since a much larger clone differs from it by one base. V is TRBV6-4 and J is TRBJ2-3, with TRBD2 identical over 9 bases. The CDR3 has 14 amino acids. The germline gives CDR1 MRHNA, CDR2 SNTAGT. The DNA of the CDR3 is TGTGCCAGCAGTGCGGCGGGGGGGGCAGATACGCGGTATTTT. Its translation is CASSAAGGADTRYF.

This clonotype was counted at least ten times. The chain carries TRBV19 and TRBJ2-1, with 10 bases lining up with TRBD1. This CDR3 is built from 12 residues. With 8 bases clipped from V and 9 bases from J, the junction kept 4 bases outside the gene matches. Germline V lookup: CDR1 LNHDA, CDR2 SQIVND (reference sequence). CDR3 in DNA: TGTGCCAGTGGACAGGGGGGTAGTGAGCAGTTCTTC. It codes for CASGQGGSEQFF.

The CDR3 bases are TGTGCCAGCAGTGAAGCGCGGGCAGGGGAGGTTAGCTACACCTTC. Translating gives CASSEARAGEVSYTF. This chain uses TRBV2 with TRBJ1-2; a possible D gene is TRBD1 (6 bases). Germline V gene sequence: CDR1 SNHLY, CDR2 FYNNEI. V was trimmed by 0 bases and J by 9 bases, leaving 17 bases between them. The CDR3 loop spans 15 amino acids.

The rearrangement joins TRBV19 to TRBJ1-2; D is possibly TRBD1 (6 bases). Trimming removed 7 bases at V and 1 base at J, with 19 bases between. The CDR3 is 16 residues long. Germline assignment: CDR1 LNHDA and CDR2 SQIVND (reference sequence). The CDR3 DNA reads TGTGCCAGTACGCTACAGGCCGGGACACTTAACTATGGCTACACCTTC. It codes for CASTLQAGTLNYGYTF.

V is TRBV4-3 and J is TRBJ2-7; 11 bases fit TRBD2. The germline V gene encodes CDR1 LGHNA and CDR2 YSLEER. After removal of 2 bases from V and 7 bases from J, the junction contained 7 bases not matched to a gene. The CDR3 contains 15 residues. CDR3 in DNA: TGCGCCAGCAGCCAAAAGACTAGCGGGGCGCCGGAGCAGTACTTC. Translation: CASSQKTSGAPEQYF.